This T cell receptor (beta chain) was found in a study of shared clonotypes between healthy human individuals. Findings of the study overall: Sharing across four donors was seen in about 5% of naive CD4 clonotypes.

As for this clone: Its antigen is still unknown.

The CDR3 extends over 16 amino acids. The ends were cut back, 4 bases at V and 8 bases at J, with 21 bases in the middle. CDR1 is SEHNR, CDR2 FQNEAQ, per germline (reference sequence). Libraries were prepared by immunoSEQ multiplex PCR; TCRdb keeps only in-frame clonotypes and omits some of them. The sample includes some 740,000 clones, 85% to 95% of them seen just once. Naive CD8 populations comprised CD45RO-negative cells positively selected for CCR7, excluding terminally differentiated effector memory CD45RA+ cells. This clonotype originated in a man younger than 45 in good health. The rearrangement links TRBV7-9 to TRBJ2-1; D is unclear. Sequenced sample: naive CD8+ T cells sorted from blood. DNA of the CDR3: TGTGCCAGCAGCTCCCCACCCCCCCGTGAGGTCGATGAGCAGTTCTTC. It specifies CASSSPPPREVDEQFF.